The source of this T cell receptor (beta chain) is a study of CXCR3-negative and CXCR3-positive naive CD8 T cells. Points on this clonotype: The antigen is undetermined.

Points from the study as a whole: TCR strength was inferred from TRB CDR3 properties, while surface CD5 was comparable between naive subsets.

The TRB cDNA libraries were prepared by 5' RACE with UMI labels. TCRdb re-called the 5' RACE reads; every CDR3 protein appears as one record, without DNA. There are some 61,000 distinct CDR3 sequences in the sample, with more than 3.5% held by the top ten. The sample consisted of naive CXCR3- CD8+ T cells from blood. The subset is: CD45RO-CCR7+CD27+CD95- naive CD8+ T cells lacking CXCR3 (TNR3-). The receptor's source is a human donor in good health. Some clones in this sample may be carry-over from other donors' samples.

CDR3 protein: CASSLGLGNYNEQFF. The rearrangement joins TRBV7-2 to TRBJ2-1. The CDR3 sequence is 15 residues long. Germline loops: CDR1 SGHTA, CDR2 FQGNSA.